A single sample gave rise to the 27 T cell receptor beta chains below, sequenced in a study of blood T cells in healthy people across ages. PCR was performed a second time for roughly 7 to 11 cycles using a sample-barcoded 5' primer and a J-beta primer mix. TCRdb re-called the 5' RACE reads through MiXCR, storing one row per CDR3 protein. Of more than 550,000 distinct CDR3 sequences detected, roughly 20% appear once; the ten largest clones hold 20% to 25%. The sample consisted of blood. Receptor source: a man aged 65 to 85 in good health.

The CDR3 loop is CASGKDRLITYEQYF. CDR3 sequence (DNA): TGTGCTAGTGGAAAGGACCGTCTGATAACCTACGAGCAGTACTTC. The chain carries TRBV12-5 and TRBJ2-7; D gene uncertain. The CDR3 is 15 residues long. Germline values: CDR1 LGHNT, CDR2 FRNRAP. Trimming shortened V by 6 bases and J by 2 bases, and 17 bases separated the two germline ends. The full variable domain, in which reference TRBV12-5 and TRBJ2-7 provide the parts outside the CDR3, is DARVTQTPRHKVTEMGQEVTMRCQPILGHNTVFWYRQTMMQGLELLAYFRNRAPLDDSGMPKDRFSAEMPDATLATLKIQPSEPRDSAVYFCASGKDRLITYEQYFGPGTRLTVT.

V gene TRBV12-3 or TRBV12-4 combines with J gene TRBJ2-4, with 11 bases fitting TRBD2. Trimming cost V 5 bases and J 5 bases; bases outside gene matches: 2. CDR3 length: 14 amino acids. The CDR3 DNA follows: TGTGCCAGCAGTATGGGACTAGCGGAAAACATTCAGTACTTC. Its translation is CASSMGLAENIQYF.

About this clonotype: A much more abundant neighbour one base away suggests this may be a read error. V and J are TRBV11-3 and TRBJ2-3; possibly TRBD1 for D (6 bases). Germline loops: CDR1 SGHNT, CDR2 YENEEA. The V and J ends lost 0 bases and 2 bases respectively, with 9 bases between them. CDR3 length equals 15 residues. This chain's CDR3 is CASSLDGDTTDTQYF. CDR3 sequence (DNA): TGTGCCAGCAGCTTAGATGGGGACACCACAGATACGCAGTATTTT.

This clonotype appeared a few times. The V call is TRBV11-2, the J call TRBJ2-2; 8 bases match TRBD2. There are 17 residues in the CDR3. In germline, CDR1 is SGHAT, CDR2 FQNNGV. V trimming: 2 bases; J trimming: 1 base; junction bases outside the gene matches: 6. CDR3 sequence (DNA): TGTGCCAGCAGCTTATGGCGGGGGGCCAAGAACACCGGGGAGCTGTTTTTT. As protein: CASSLWRGAKNTGELFF.

V usage is TRBV5-1 and J usage is TRBJ2-1, with D possibly called TRBD1 or TRBD2 (5 bases each). The CDR3 has 15 amino acids. From germline, CDR1 is SGHRS and CDR2 YFSETQ. The V end was cut by 4 bases, the J end by 9 bases, with 20 bases between. The CDR3 DNA reads TGCGCCAGCAGCGCCACCGGGACGAAGCTTGTTGAGCAGTTCTTC. Residues: CASSATGTKLVEQFF.

As DNA, the CDR3 is TGTGCCAGCAGTTGGGGGGCAGGAGAGACCCAGTACTTC. It codes for CASSWGAGETQYF. V is TRBV28 and J is TRBJ2-5; the D call may be TRBD1 or TRBD2 (6 bases each). The ends were cut back, 4 bases at V and 4 bases at J, with 10 bases in the middle. The CDR3 is 13 amino acids. The V gene's germline CDR1 is MDHEN and CDR2 SYDVKM. Using reference TRBV28 and TRBJ2-5 for the parts outside the CDR3, the full variable domain is DVKVTQSSRYLVKRTGEKVFLECVQDMDHENMFWYRQDPGLGLRLIYFSYDVKMKEKGDIPEGYSVSREKKERFSLILESASTNQTSMYLCASSWGAGETQYFGPGTRLLVL.

There are a few counts of this clonotype. The chain is built from TRBV10-3 and TRBJ2-3; a weak D match, TRBD2 (5 bases). The CDR3 spans 14 residues. Looked up from germline, CDR1 is ENHRY and CDR2 is SYGVKD. Deletions cut 2 bases from V and 4 bases from J, with 10 bases between. As DNA, the CDR3 is TGTGCCATCAGTGAGAGAGGGTCGGCAGATACGCAGTATTTT. It specifies CAISERGSADTQYF.

The rearrangement links TRBV20-1 to TRBJ1-5; 9 bases map to TRBD1. Unmatched junction bases numbered 20, after V lost 5 bases and J lost 6 bases. Germline loops: CDR1 DFQATT, CDR2 SNEGSKA (reference sequence). The CDR3 loop spans 18 amino acids. CDR3 protein: CSAPKTGTGIGGAQPQHF. The CDR3 DNA reads as TGCAGTGCTCCGAAAACCGGGACAGGGATCGGCGGGGCTCAGCCCCAGCATTTT.

This clonotype was detected a few times. The chain uses TRBV20-1 and TRBJ1-2; unclear D gene. The CDR3 spans 13 residues. Germline CDR1 DFQATT, CDR2 SNEGSKA (reference sequence). Trimming shortened V by 4 bases and J by 9 bases, and 18 bases separated the two germline ends. The CDR3 sequence is CSATHPGSGSYTF. For the CDR3, the DNA is TGCAGTGCTACCCATCCCGGTTCTGGAAGCTACACCTTC.

This clonotype was seen a few times. This sequence joins TRBV6-6 and TRBJ1-4; D remains unclear. In germline, CDR1 is MNHNY, CDR2 SVGAGI (reference sequence). There are 13 residues in the CDR3. V gave up 0 bases and J gave up 5 bases, with 4 bases separating them. CDR3 amino acids: CASSYSTNEKLFF. The CDR3 DNA follows: TGTGCCAGCAGTTACTCCACGAATGAAAAACTGTTTTTT.

This clonotype was picked up a small number of times. The V and J genes are TRBV6-1 and TRBJ1-3; D remains ambiguous. Trimming cost V 4 bases and J 5 bases, with 15 bases left between them. CDR3 size: 15 residues. Germline-derived CDR1 and CDR2 are MNHNS and SASEGT. CDR3 coding DNA: TGTGCCAGCAGTGGACACCCACCCGGGAGAAACACCATATATTTT. This encodes CASSGHPPGRNTIYF.

The gene calls are TRBV12-3 or TRBV12-4 and TRBJ1-1; D may be TRBD1 (6 bases). V was pared by 7 bases and J by 1 base, with 10 bases between. CDR3 length: 13 amino acids. The CDR3 region is CASNRQANTEAFF. The CDR3 DNA reads as TGTGCCAGCAACCGACAGGCGAACACTGAAGCTTTCTTT.

This chain joins TRBV27 and TRBJ2-5, with 14 positions matching TRBD2. Trimming cost V 8 bases and J 1 base; bases outside gene matches: 3. The CDR3 runs to 15 residues. The germline gives CDR1 MNHEY, CDR2 SMNVEV (reference sequence). CDR3 region: CASRLAGGPQETQYF. The CDR3 nucleotides are TGTGCCAGCCGACTAGCGGGAGGGCCCCAAGAGACCCAGTACTTC.

Remarks on this clonotype: The conserved phenylalanine or tryptophan normally closing the CDR3 is absent here, so this likely arose from a read error. This chain uses TRBV29-1 with TRBJ2-1, with 7 nucleotides matching TRBD1. V trimming: 3 bases; J trimming: 9 bases; junction bases outside the gene matches: 5. The CDR3 spans 12 residues. Looked up from germline, CDR1 is SQVTM and CDR2 is ANQGSEA. CDR3 bases: TGCAGCGTTGAGAGGGGGCGGACTGAGCAGTTCTCC. Translating gives CSVERGRTEQFS.

A few counts support this clonotype. CDR3 sequence: CASGFPRGPYEQYF. The CDR3 DNA is TGTGCCAGCGGATTCCCCAGGGGCCCCTACGAGCAGTACTTC. The rearrangement uses TRBV28 and TRBJ2-7; D is possibly TRBD1 (6 bases). The CDR3 has 14 residues. Germline CDR1 is MDHEN and CDR2 is SYDVKM. V was trimmed by 8 bases and J by 2 bases, leaving 16 bases between them.

This chain connects TRBV5-6 to TRBJ2-7; 8 nucleotides align to TRBD2. This CDR3 comprises 14 residues. Germline assignment: CDR1 SGHDT and CDR2 YYEEEE. Trimming took 0 bases from V and 7 from J; bases not matched to a gene: 6. CDR3 region: CASSLVGTRGEQYV. The CDR3, as DNA: TGTGCCAGCAGCTTGGTCGGGACTAGAGGTGAGCAGTACGTC.

The chain couples TRBV12-3 or TRBV12-4 to TRBJ1-2; a weak D match, TRBD1 (6 bases). Trimming removed 2 bases from V and 7 bases from J, with 17 bases in between. The CDR3 is 15 amino acids. In DNA form, the CDR3 reads TGTGCCAGCAGTTTACGGCGAGGATCAGGGGCTGGCTACACCTTC. Translating it yields CASSLRRGSGAGYTF.

This rearrangement joins TRBV28 to TRBJ2-7; 8 bases align to TRBD1. Per the germline V gene, CDR1 is MDHEN and CDR2 is SYDVKM. Trimming took 3 bases from V and 2 from J; bases not matched to a gene: 3. The CDR3 length is 14 residues. The CDR3 nucleotides are TGTGCCAGCAGTTTTATCAGGGGGCCCTACGAGCAGTACTTC. Protein sequence: CASSFIRGPYEQYF.

The table lists this clonotype with a few counts. At one of its ends the junction is not consistent with the germline gene, which may arise from a read error. This sequence joins TRBV20-1 and TRBJ2-5; TRBD2 agrees at 9 bases. The CDR3 is made up of 13 amino acids. Per the germline V gene, CDR1 is DFQATT and CDR2 is SNEGSKA (reference sequence). For the CDR3, the DNA is TGCAGTGCTAGAGGTGCTAGCGGGACCTTTAGGTTCTTC. Its translation: CSARGASGTFRFF.

This clonotype was detected a few times. The chain carries TRBV5-6 and TRBJ1-2; D unclear. The germline V gene encodes CDR1 SGHDT and CDR2 YYEEEE. CDR3 length: 12 residues. V lost 6 bases to trimming and J lost 4 bases, with 10 bases between them. In nucleotides, the CDR3 is TGTGCCAGCACCCTCTCTAGCTATGGCTACACCTTC. Translated, it gives CASTLSSYGYTF.

This chain connects TRBV12-3 or TRBV12-4 to TRBJ1-3; 10 bases align to TRBD1. Trimming at V came to 6 bases and at J to 8 bases, leaving 7 bases not matched to a gene. The CDR3 is 14 amino acids. The CDR3 coding sequence is TGTGCCAGCAGAATGACAGGGGGCAGGGACACCATATATTTT. Its translation: CASRMTGGRDTIYF.

This clonotype was found a few times. J is TRBJ1-4 and V is TRBV5-1; D unresolved. Trimming stripped 1 base from V and 5 bases from J, with 9 bases between. The CDR3 contains 14 residues. Per the germline V gene, CDR1 is SGHRS and CDR2 is YFSETQ. CDR3 residues: CASSLNGINEKLFF. In nucleotides, the CDR3 is TGCGCCAGCAGCTTGAATGGAATCAATGAAAAACTGTTTTTT.

This clonotype was observed a handful of times. The chain couples TRBV29-1 to TRBJ2-1; D possibly corresponds to TRBD1 (6 bases). Germline V gene sequence: CDR1 SQVTM, CDR2 ANQGSEA. Trimming removed 4 bases from V and 3 bases from J, with 13 bases in between. The CDR3 covers 14 residues. The CDR3 nucleotides are TGCAGCGTTGGCGGACAGAGTTTCTACAATGAGCAGTTCTTC. Protein: CSVGGQSFYNEQFF.

CDR3 nucleotides: TGTGCCAGCAGCGCGGGACTAGCGGAATACAATGAGCAGTTCTTC. It translates to CASSAGLAEYNEQFF. This chain links TRBV7-9 with TRBJ2-1; 11 bases are a match to TRBD2. J was trimmed by 4 bases and V by 5 bases; bases with no gene match: 4. Looked up from germline, CDR1 is SEHNR and CDR2 is FQNEAQ (reference sequence). CDR3 length equals 15 residues.

At least ten counts were recorded for this clonotype. The genes are TRBV29-1 and TRBJ2-5; D is unresolved. Trimming removed 4 bases at V and 1 base at J, with 4 bases between. This CDR3 is built from 11 residues. Germline CDR1 SQVTM, CDR2 ANQGSEA. DNA of the CDR3: TGCAGCGTTGTGATCCAAGAGACCCAGTACTTC. Amino acids: CSVVIQETQYF.

The chain uses TRBV4-1 and TRBJ2-1; D remains ambiguous. The end of the DNA aligns better with TRBJ2-7, so the J call may be wrong. The CDR3 is 14 amino acids. The germline gives CDR1 MGHRA, CDR2 YSYEKL. The CDR3 DNA is TGCGCCAGCAGCCAAGAGGGTTACGCAGTCGAGCAGTACTTC. Its translation: CASSQEGYAVEQYF.

The sample holds a few counts of this clonotype. V gene TRBV10-3 combines with J gene TRBJ2-1; maybe TRBD1 (6 bases). The CDR3 length is 16 residues. Germline-derived CDR1 and CDR2 are ENHRY and SYGVKD. V lost 4 bases and J 2 bases, leaving 15 bases between the germline ends. CDR3: CAISGYRDPPYNEQFF. The CDR3 bases are TGTGCCATCAGTGGGTACAGGGACCCACCCTACAATGAGCAGTTCTTC.